The 31 T cell receptor beta chains given below trace back to one sample, sequenced in a study of cytotoxic CD8 clonotypes in ibrutinib-treated CLL. Sequencing was performed with immunoSEQ multiplex PCR; in TCRdb, only in-frame clones are kept and a portion is missing. The sample lists about 34,000 clones, approximately 69% occurring once. Sequenced material: PBMCs, taken before ibrutinib treatment. The receptor set was obtained from a human donor with chronic lymphocytic leukemia.

V gene TRBV28 combines with J gene TRBJ1-4; D is perhaps TRBD1 (6 bases). From germline, CDR1 is MDHEN and CDR2 SYDVKM. This CDR3 is 13 amino acids long. V was shortened by 2 bases and J by 6 bases, with 7 bases between the two germline ends. Written as DNA, the CDR3 is TGTGCCAGCAGTTTAGCAGGGGATGAAAAACTGTTTTTT. It encodes CASSLAGDEKLFF.

This clone was counted once. The chain combines TRBV30 with TRBJ2-7; D perhaps matches TRBD2 (6 bases). Trimming shortened V by 2 bases and J by 3 bases, and 11 bases separated the two germline ends. This CDR3 is 13 amino acids long. Germline CDR1 GTSNPN, CDR2 SVGIG (reference sequence). CDR3 DNA sequence: TGTGCCTGGAGTTACGGGGGATTCTACGAGCAGTACTTC. Translation gives CAWSYGGFYEQYF.

CDR3 loop: CASSAGGSGVYEQYF. The CDR3 bases are TGTGCCAGCAGTGCGGGGGGCTCAGGAGTCTACGAGCAGTACTTC. The chain links TRBV5-4 to TRBJ2-7; 8 positions match TRBD2. With 5 bases clipped from V and 3 bases from J, the junction kept 10 bases outside the gene matches. In germline, CDR1 is SGHNT, CDR2 YYREEE (reference sequence). The CDR3 extends over 15 amino acids.

This clone was picked up one time. This chain connects TRBV19 to TRBJ2-1, with TRBD1 as a possible D gene (6 bases). The CDR3 runs to 14 residues. The germline V and J ends were trimmed by 3 bases and 6 bases, with 12 bases remaining between them. Germline V CDR1 and CDR2: LNHDA, SQIVND (reference sequence). The CDR3: CASSMGQVVNEQFF. CDR3 DNA sequence: TGTGCCAGTAGTATGGGACAAGTGGTCAATGAGCAGTTCTTC.

The CDR3 nucleotides read TGTGCCAGCAGCTTAGCTTTCAGGGCTAACGGCTACACCTTC. It codes for CASSLAFRANGYTF. The rearrangement uses TRBV7-2 and TRBJ1-2; the D gene is possibly TRBD1 (5 bases). Per germline, CDR1 SGHTA and CDR2 FQGNSA. This CDR3 is built from 14 residues. V was cut by 0 bases and J by 8 bases, with 13 bases left in between.

This clone has a handful of counts. The chain links TRBV5-6 to TRBJ2-7; a weak D match, TRBD1 (5 bases). In germline, CDR1 is SGHDT, CDR2 YYEEEE. This CDR3 has 14 amino acids. V was pared by 0 bases and J by 0 bases, with 7 bases between. The CDR3 nucleotides are TGTGCCAGCAGCTTGGGGGGCATCTCCTACGAGCAGTACTTC. Amino acid sequence: CASSLGGISYEQYF.

This chain joins TRBV11-2 and TRBJ1-4; D remains unclear. The CDR3 has 14 amino acids. Germline CDR1 SGHAT, CDR2 FQNNGV. Trimming took 1 base from V and 5 from J, leaving 8 bases between them. The CDR3 nucleotides are TGTGCCAGCAGCTTAGGTGCAGAGAATGAAAAACTGTTTTTT. The encoded protein is CASSLGAENEKLFF. Drawing the rest from reference TRBV11-2 and TRBJ1-4, the complete variable domain is EAGVAQSPRYKIIEKRQSVAFWCNPISGHATLYWYQQILGQGPKLLIQFQNNGVVDDSQLPKDRFSAERLKGVDSTLKIQPAKLEDSAVYLCASSLGAENEKLFFGSGTQLSVL.

The V call is TRBV7-2, the J call TRBJ1-2, with D maybe TRBD1 (5 bases). Germline values: CDR1 SGHTA, CDR2 FQGNSA. V was trimmed by 3 bases and J by 3 bases, leaving 5 bases between them. CDR3 size: 12 residues. For the CDR3, the DNA is TGTGCCAGCAGCTTGACAGACTATGGCTACACCTTC. Translating it yields CASSLTDYGYTF.

This clone was found once. This chain joins TRBV18 and TRBJ2-3; perhaps TRBD1 as D (5 bases). CDR1 KGHSH and CDR2 LQKENI come from the germline V gene. CDR3 length equals 15 residues. Trimming took off 3 bases at V and 4 bases at J, with 14 bases between the two ends. The CDR3 reads CASSPQAGQSDTQYF. CDR3 in DNA: TGTGCCAGCTCACCTCAGGCAGGGCAATCAGATACGCAGTATTTT.

The chain links TRBV11-2 to TRBJ2-1; D uncertain. The CDR3 loop spans 13 amino acids. Germline V gives CDR1 SGHAT, CDR2 FQNNGV. Trimming took off 2 bases at V and 9 bases at J, with 11 bases between the two ends. As DNA, the CDR3 is TGTGCCAGCAGCTTATATGGATTGATTGAGCAGTTCTTC. Protein sequence: CASSLYGLIEQFF.

The gene calls are TRBV13 and TRBJ1-1; 7 bases match TRBD1. The CDR3 contains 16 residues. V shed 6 bases, J shed 0 bases, and the junction held 10 bases outside the gene matches. The germline V gene encodes CDR1 PRHDT and CDR2 FYEKMQ (reference sequence). CDR3 amino acids: CASRPGTVLMNTEAFF. The CDR3 coding sequence is TGTGCCAGCAGGCCCGGGACAGTTTTAATGAACACTGAAGCTTTCTTT.

The chain employs TRBV18 and TRBJ2-5; the D gene could be TRBD1 or TRBD2 (7 bases each). This CDR3 contains 14 residues. The V end was cut by 5 bases, the J end by 5 bases, with 15 bases between. From germline, CDR1 is KGHSH and CDR2 LQKENI. CDR3 coding DNA: TGTGCCAGCTCATCCTCAGGGGGGGCCGAGACCCAGTACTTC. Protein: CASSSSGGAETQYF.

The rearrangement links TRBV4-2 to TRBJ2-7; no firm D call. This CDR3 region has 11 residues. The germline CDR1 and CDR2 sequences are LGHNA and YNFKEQ. V lost 0 bases to trimming and J lost 5 bases, with 2 bases between them. CDR3 in amino acids: CASSQEHEQYF. The CDR3, as DNA: TGTGCCAGCAGCCAAGAACACGAGCAGTACTTC.

Regarding this clone: One end of the junction varies from germline; a read error may be responsible. The chain links TRBV11-2 to TRBJ2-5, with 8 nucleotides matching TRBD2. The CDR3 extends over 17 amino acids. The germline V gene has CDR1 SGHAT and CDR2 FQNNGV. The CDR3 nucleotides read TGTGCCAGCAGCCGCATCGCCGGGACTAGTATTCAAGGGACCCAGTACTTC. This gives the protein CASSRIAGTSIQGTQYF.

This chain uses TRBV28 with TRBJ1-2; D unclear. The germline CDR1 and CDR2 sequences are MDHEN and SYDVKM. Deletions cut 4 bases from V and 2 bases from J, with 14 bases between. The CDR3 spans 15 residues. DNA of the CDR3: TGTGCCAGCAGTTCCCCGAGCTCACGGAACTATGGCTACACCTTC. This translates into CASSSPSSRNYGYTF.

At least ten counts were recorded for this clone. Other DNA sequences in this specimen translate into the identical CDR3. The gene calls are TRBV5-1 and TRBJ2-2, with D possibly matching TRBD1 (5 bases). The germline V gene encodes CDR1 SGHRS and CDR2 YFSETQ. The V and J ends lost 4 bases and 5 bases respectively, with 15 bases between them. This CDR3 is built from 15 residues. As DNA, the CDR3 is TGCGCCAGCAGCCTTAGTGCTACAGGAACCGGGGAGCTGTTTTTT. Amino acids: CASSLSATGTGELFF.

This rearrangement joins TRBV7-3 to TRBJ2-7; D is perhaps TRBD2 (5 bases). The CDR3 loop spans 17 amino acids. V shed 8 bases and J shed 4 bases, with 27 bases lying between them. Per germline, CDR1 SGHTA and CDR2 FQGTGA. This CDR3 reads CASASTGGFPQPYEQYF. The CDR3 DNA reads as TGTGCCAGCGCCTCCACCGGCGGGTTCCCCCAACCTTACGAGCAGTACTTC.

The chain recombines TRBV30 with TRBJ1-1; D possibly corresponds to TRBD1 (6 bases). Looked up from germline, CDR1 is GTSNPN and CDR2 is SVGIG (reference sequence). The CDR3 is 13 residues long. Deletions cut 3 bases from V and 4 bases from J, with 12 bases between. For the CDR3, the DNA is TGTGCCTGGAGCACAGGGACCAGCACTGAAGCTTTCTTT. It codes for CAWSTGTSTEAFF.

The rearrangement joins TRBV19 to TRBJ2-4, with 7 bases that match TRBD1. V lost 1 base, J lost 7 bases, and 16 bases stayed unmatched. CDR3 length: 18 amino acids. Germline V gene sequence: CDR1 LNHDA, CDR2 SQIVND (reference sequence). This CDR3 is CASSIVPGQNFFNNIQYF. The CDR3 DNA reads as TGTGCCAGTAGTATAGTTCCGGGACAGAACTTCTTTAACAACATTCAGTACTTC.

The chain is built from TRBV30 and TRBJ1-2; D is uncertain. Germline CDR1 is GTSNPN and CDR2 is SVGIG (reference sequence). This CDR3 is 12 amino acids long. Deletions cut 2 bases from V and 8 bases from J, with 12 bases between. CDR3 nucleotide sequence: TGTGCCTGGAGTACCCTCCGGCCAGGCTACACCTTC. Protein product: CAWSTLRPGYTF.

The gene calls are TRBV28 and TRBJ2-5, with TRBD2 matching over 13 bases. V dropped 3 bases and J dropped 0; count of bases not matched to a gene: 4. The CDR3 has 17 amino acids. Germline lookup yields CDR1 MDHEN and CDR2 SYDVKM. CDR3 nucleotide sequence: TGTGCCAGCAGTTTGCGGACTAGCGGGAGCTACCAAGAGACCCAGTACTTC. It codes for CASSLRTSGSYQETQYF.

This clone has just a few counts. The chain joins TRBV5-1 to TRBJ2-5; 12 positions match TRBD2. The junction had 5 bases not matched to a gene; V was cut back by 4 bases and J by 4 bases. The CDR3 contains 15 residues. Germline CDR1 is SGHRS and CDR2 is YFSETQ. CDR3 in DNA: TGCGCCAGCAGCCCCGGACTAGCGGGACGAGAGACCCAGTACTTC. Translated, it gives CASSPGLAGRETQYF.

The V call is TRBV18, the J call TRBJ2-7; maybe TRBD1 (5 bases). The V end was cut by 3 bases, the J end by 2 bases, with 14 bases between. Germline V gene data show CDR1 as KGHSH and CDR2 as LQKENI. The CDR3 consists of 15 residues. CDR3 DNA: TGTGCCAGCTCACCCCAACCTACAGGAGCCTACGAGCAGTACTTC. Amino acid sequence: CASSPQPTGAYEQYF.

This chain connects TRBV29-1 to TRBJ1-3; the match to TRBD1 covers 9 bases. The trim removed 7 bases at V and 3 bases at J, leaving 10 bases unmatched. CDR3 length: 15 amino acids. The germline V gene encodes CDR1 SQVTM and CDR2 ANQGSEA. CDR3 in amino acids: CSANSGTGNGNTIYF. The CDR3 coding sequence is TGCAGCGCTAACTCCGGGACAGGGAATGGAAACACCATATATTTT.

The J gene is TRBJ2-5, the V gene TRBV14, with D uncertain. From germline, CDR1 is SGHDN and CDR2 FVKESK. The CDR3 runs 13 residues. The ends were cut back, 1 base at V and 3 bases at J, with 6 bases in the middle. CDR3 amino acids: CASSQVGEETQYF. CDR3 nucleotides: TGTGCCAGCAGCCAAGTTGGGGAAGAGACCCAGTACTTC.

The rearrangement uses TRBV27 and TRBJ2-7; the match to TRBD2 covers 11 bases. Trimming at V came to 6 bases and at J to 7 bases, leaving 11 bases not matched to a gene. The length of the CDR3 is 15 residues. The V gene's germline CDR1 is MNHEY and CDR2 SMNVEV (reference sequence). Here the CDR3 reads CASSISLAGVWEQYF. CDR3 bases: TGTGCCAGCAGCATTTCACTAGCGGGAGTCTGGGAGCAGTACTTC.

The V and J genes are TRBV28 and TRBJ1-2, with TRBD1 as a possible D gene (5 bases). V lost 5 bases and J 1 base, leaving 8 bases between the germline ends. The germline gives CDR1 MDHEN, CDR2 SYDVKM. This CDR3 is built from 13 residues. DNA of the CDR3: TGTGCCAGCAGTATCGACAGTAACTATGGCTACACCTTC. Residues: CASSIDSNYGYTF.

In its sample, this clone was seen a few times. The chain recombines TRBV11-2 with TRBJ1-6; D is uncertain. Deletions cut 5 bases from V and 5 bases from J, with 7 bases between. Germline V gene lookup returns CDR1 SGHAT and CDR2 FQNNGV. This CDR3 contains 13 residues. CDR3 loop: CASSPRNNSPLHF. The CDR3 coding sequence is TGTGCCAGCAGCCCGCGCAATAATTCACCCCTCCACTTT.

About this clone: Other DNA sequences in this sample translate to the same CDR3. In nucleotides, the CDR3 is TGTGCCAGCAGCCAAGAGACCCAGTACTTC. The encoded protein is CASSQETQYF. This rearrangement joins TRBV2 to TRBJ2-5; D unresolved. Trimming removed 6 bases at V and 1 base at J, with 0 bases between. This CDR3 is 10 amino acids long. Germline CDR1 SNHLY, CDR2 FYNNEI.

The chain uses TRBV6-5 and TRBJ2-7; 10 nucleotides match TRBD1. The CDR3 is made up of 13 amino acids. Germline lookup yields CDR1 MNHEY and CDR2 SVGAGI. J was trimmed by 1 base and V by 7 bases; bases with no gene match: 1. CDR3 nucleotides: TGTGCCAGCAAGGGACAGGGGTCCTACGAGCAGTACTTC. Amino acid sequence: CASKGQGSYEQYF.

V is TRBV27 and J is TRBJ1-2; no clear D gene. Trimming pared 7 bases from V and 8 bases from J, leaving 17 bases between. This CDR3 is 13 amino acids long. The germline V gene has CDR1 MNHEY and CDR2 SMNVEV (reference sequence). The CDR3 here is CASTLSAGGGYTF. CDR3 nucleotide sequence: TGTGCCAGCACGTTGTCGGCAGGCGGAGGCTACACCTTC.